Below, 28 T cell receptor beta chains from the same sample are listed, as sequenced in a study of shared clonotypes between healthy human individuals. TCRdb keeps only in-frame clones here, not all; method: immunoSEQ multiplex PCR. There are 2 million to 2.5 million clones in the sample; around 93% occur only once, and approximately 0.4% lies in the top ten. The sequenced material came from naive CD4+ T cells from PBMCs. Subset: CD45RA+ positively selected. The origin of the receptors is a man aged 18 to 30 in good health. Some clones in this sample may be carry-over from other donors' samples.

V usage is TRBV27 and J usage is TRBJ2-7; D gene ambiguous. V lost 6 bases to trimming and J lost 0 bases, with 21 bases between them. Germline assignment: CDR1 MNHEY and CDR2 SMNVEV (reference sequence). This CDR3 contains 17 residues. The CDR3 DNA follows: TGTGCCAGCAGGCCGGGCGTTAGAGACGGCCTCTCCTACGAGCAGTACTTC. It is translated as CASRPGVRDGLSYEQYF.

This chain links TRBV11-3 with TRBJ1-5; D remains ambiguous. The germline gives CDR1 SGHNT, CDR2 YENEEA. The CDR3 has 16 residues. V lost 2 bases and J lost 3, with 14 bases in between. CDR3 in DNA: TGTGCCAGCAGCTTACAGGTCTCAGCGACCAATCAGCCCCAGCATTTT. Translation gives CASSLQVSATNQPQHF.

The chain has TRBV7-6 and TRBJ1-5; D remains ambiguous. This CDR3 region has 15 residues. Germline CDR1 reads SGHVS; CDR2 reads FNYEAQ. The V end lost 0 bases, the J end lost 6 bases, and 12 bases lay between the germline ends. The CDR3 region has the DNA TGTGCCAGCAGCTTAGCCGGGGTTAGGAGTCAGCCCCAGCATTTT. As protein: CASSLAGVRSQPQHF.

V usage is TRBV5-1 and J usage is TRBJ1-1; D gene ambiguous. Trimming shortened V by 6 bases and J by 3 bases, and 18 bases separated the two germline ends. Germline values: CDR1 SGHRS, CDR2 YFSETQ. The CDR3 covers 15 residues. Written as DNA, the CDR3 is TGCGCCAGCAACCCCGACGGGTTTTTGGACACTGAAGCTTTCTTT. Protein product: CASNPDGFLDTEAFF. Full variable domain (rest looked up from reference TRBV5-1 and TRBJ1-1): KAGVTQTPRYLIKTRGQQVTLSCSPISGHRSVSWYQQTPGQGLQFLFEYFSETQRNKGNFPGRFSGRQFSNSRSEMNVSTLELGDSALYLCASNPDGFLDTEAFFGQGTRLTVV.

CDR3 amino acids: CASNRGGYEQYF. In nucleotides, the CDR3 is TGTGCCAGCAACAGGGGCGGCTACGAGCAGTACTTC. The chain is built from TRBV28 and TRBJ2-7, with 7 nucleotides matching TRBD1. The CDR3 contains 12 residues. CDR1 and CDR2 from the germline V gene are MDHEN and SYDVKM. V lost 7 bases to trimming and J lost 3 bases; unmatched junction nucleotides: 3.

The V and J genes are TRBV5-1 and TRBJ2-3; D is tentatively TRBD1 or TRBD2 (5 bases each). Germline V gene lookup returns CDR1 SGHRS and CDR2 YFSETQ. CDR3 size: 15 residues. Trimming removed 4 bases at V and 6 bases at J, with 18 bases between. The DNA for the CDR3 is TGCGCCAGCAGCCGCGGGTCCGGGGCGAGGGATACGCAGTATTTT. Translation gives CASSRGSGARDTQYF.

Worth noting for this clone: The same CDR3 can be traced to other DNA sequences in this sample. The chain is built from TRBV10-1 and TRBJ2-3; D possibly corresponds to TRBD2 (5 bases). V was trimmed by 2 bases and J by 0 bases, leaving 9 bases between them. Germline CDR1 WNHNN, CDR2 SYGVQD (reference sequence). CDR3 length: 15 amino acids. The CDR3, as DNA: TGCGCCAGCAGTGAGAGCGGCCGAAGCACAGATACGCAGTATTTT. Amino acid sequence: CASSESGRSTDTQYF.

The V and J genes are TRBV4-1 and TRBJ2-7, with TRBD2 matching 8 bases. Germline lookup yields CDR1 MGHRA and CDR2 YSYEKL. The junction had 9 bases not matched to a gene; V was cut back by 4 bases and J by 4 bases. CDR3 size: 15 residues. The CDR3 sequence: CASSRGGGQGYEQYF. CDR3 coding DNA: TGCGCCAGCAGCCGCGGCGGGGGGCAGGGGTACGAGCAGTACTTC.

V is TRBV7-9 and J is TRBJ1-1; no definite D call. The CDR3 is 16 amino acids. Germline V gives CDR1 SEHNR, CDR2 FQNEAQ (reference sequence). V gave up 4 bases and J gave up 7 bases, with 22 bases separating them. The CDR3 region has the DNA TGTGCCAGCAGCTCAGCCAAGCCCCCCCAACGGGGTGAAGCTTTCTTT. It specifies CASSSAKPPQRGEAFF.

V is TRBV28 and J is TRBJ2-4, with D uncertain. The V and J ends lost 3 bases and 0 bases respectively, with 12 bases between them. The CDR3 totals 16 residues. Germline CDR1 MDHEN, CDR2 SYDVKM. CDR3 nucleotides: TGTGCCAGCAGTTTGAGAGGCACACTAGCCAAAAACATTCAGTACTTC. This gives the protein CASSLRGTLAKNIQYF.

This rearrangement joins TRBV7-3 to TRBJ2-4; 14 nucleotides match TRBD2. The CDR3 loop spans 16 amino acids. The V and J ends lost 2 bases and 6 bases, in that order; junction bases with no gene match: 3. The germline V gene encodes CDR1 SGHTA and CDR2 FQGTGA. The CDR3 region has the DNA TGTGCCAGCAGCTTAGGGACTAGCGGGAGAGGAAACATTCAGTACTTC. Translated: CASSLGTSGRGNIQYF. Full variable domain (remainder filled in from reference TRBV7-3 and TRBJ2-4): GAGVSQTPSNKVTEKGKYVELRCDPISGHTALYWYRQSLGQGPEFLIYFQGTGAADDSGLPNDRFFAVRPEGSVSTLKIQRTERGDSAVYLCASSLGTSGRGNIQYFGAGTRLSVL.

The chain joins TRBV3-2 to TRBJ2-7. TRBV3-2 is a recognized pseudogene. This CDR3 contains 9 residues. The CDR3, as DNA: TGTGCCAGCTCCTACGAGCAGTACTTC. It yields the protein CASSYEQYF.

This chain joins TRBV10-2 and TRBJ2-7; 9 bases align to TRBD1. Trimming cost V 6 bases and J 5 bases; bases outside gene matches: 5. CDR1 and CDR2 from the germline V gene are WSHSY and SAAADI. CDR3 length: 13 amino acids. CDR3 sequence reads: CASRGTGTDEQYF. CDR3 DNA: TGCGCCAGCAGGGGGACAGGGACAGACGAGCAGTACTTC.

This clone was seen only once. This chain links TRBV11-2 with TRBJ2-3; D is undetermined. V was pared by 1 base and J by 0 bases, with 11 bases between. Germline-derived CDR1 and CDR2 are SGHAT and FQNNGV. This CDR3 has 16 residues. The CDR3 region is CASSLVGGKSTDTQYF. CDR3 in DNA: TGTGCCAGCAGCTTAGTTGGTGGCAAAAGCACAGATACGCAGTATTTT. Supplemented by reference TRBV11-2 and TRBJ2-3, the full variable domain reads EAGVAQSPRYKIIEKRQSVAFWCNPISGHATLYWYQQILGQGPKLLIQFQNNGVVDDSQLPKDRFSAERLKGVDSTLKIQPAKLEDSAVYLCASSLVGGKSTDTQYFGPGTRLTVL.

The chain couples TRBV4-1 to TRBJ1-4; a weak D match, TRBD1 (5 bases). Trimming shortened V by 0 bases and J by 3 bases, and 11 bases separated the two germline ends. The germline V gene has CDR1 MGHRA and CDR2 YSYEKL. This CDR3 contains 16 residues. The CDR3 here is CASSQERGVANEKLFF. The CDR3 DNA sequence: TGCGCCAGCAGCCAAGAGAGAGGGGTGGCTAATGAAAAACTGTTTTTT.

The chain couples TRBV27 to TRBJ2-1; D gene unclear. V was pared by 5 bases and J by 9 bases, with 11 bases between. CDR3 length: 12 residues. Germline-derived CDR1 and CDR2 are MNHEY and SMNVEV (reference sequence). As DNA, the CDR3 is TGTGCCAGCAGTCAAGGTGAATTTGAGCAGTTCTTC. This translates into CASSQGEFEQFF.

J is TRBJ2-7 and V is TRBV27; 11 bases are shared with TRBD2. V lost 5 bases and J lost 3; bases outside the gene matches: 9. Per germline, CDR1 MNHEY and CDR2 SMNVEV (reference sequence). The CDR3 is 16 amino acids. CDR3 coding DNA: TGTGCCAGCAGTCCCATTAGCGGGAGGGTCCACTACGAGCAGTACTTC. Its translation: CASSPISGRVHYEQYF.

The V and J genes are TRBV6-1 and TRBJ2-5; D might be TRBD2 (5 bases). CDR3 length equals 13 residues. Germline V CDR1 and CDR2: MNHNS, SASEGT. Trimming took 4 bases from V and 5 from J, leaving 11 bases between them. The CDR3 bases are TGTGCCAGCAGTGTTAAGGGAGCCGAGACCCAGTACTTC. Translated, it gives CASSVKGAETQYF.

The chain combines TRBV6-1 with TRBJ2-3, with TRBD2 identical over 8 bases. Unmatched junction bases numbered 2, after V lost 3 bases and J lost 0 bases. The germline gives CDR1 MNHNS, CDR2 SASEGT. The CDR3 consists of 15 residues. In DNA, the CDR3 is TGTGCCAGCAGTGAGCGGGAGGCTAGCACAGATACGCAGTATTTT. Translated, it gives CASSEREASTDTQYF.

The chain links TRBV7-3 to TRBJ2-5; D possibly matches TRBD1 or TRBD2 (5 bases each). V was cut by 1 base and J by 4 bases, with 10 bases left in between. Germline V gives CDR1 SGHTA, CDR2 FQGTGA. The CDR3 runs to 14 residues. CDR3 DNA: TGTGCCAGCAGCTTAAGATCGAGGGGAGAGACCCAGTACTTC. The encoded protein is CASSLRSRGETQYF.

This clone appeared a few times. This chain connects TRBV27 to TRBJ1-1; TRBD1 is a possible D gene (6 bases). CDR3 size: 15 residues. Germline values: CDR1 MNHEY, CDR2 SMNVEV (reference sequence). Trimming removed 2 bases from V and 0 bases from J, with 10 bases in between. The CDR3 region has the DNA TGTGCCAGCAGTTTACAGGGGAACATGAACACTGAAGCTTTCTTT. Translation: CASSLQGNMNTEAFF.

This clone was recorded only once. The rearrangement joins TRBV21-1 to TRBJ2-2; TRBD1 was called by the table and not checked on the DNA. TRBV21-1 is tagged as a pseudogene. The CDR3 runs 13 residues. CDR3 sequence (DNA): TGTGCCAGCAGCCTGGGCGAGACCGGGGAGCTGTTTTTT. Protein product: CASSLGETGELFF.

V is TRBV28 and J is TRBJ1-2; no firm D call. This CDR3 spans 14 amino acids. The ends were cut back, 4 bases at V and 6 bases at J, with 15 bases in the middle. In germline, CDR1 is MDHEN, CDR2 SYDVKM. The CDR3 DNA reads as TGTGCCAGCAGTTCCACGGGCCGCGCCCATGGCTACACCTTC. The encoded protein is CASSSTGRAHGYTF.

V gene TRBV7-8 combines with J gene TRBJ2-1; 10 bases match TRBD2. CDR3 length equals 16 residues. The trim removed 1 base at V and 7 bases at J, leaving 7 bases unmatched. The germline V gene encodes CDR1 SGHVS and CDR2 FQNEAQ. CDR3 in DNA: TGTGCCAGCAGCTTAGTCGGCCTAGCGGGAGTGAATGAGCAGTTCTTC. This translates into CASSLVGLAGVNEQFF.

The CDR3 is CASSYSGTGPTDTQYF. In nucleotides, the CDR3 is TGTGCCAGCAGTTACTCCGGGACAGGGCCCACAGATACGCAGTATTTT. This chain uses TRBV5-5 with TRBJ2-3; 9 bases map to TRBD1. CDR1 and CDR2 (germline): SGHKS, YYEKEE (reference sequence). J gave up 2 bases and V 5 bases, and 9 bases lay outside the gene matches. The CDR3 has 16 residues.

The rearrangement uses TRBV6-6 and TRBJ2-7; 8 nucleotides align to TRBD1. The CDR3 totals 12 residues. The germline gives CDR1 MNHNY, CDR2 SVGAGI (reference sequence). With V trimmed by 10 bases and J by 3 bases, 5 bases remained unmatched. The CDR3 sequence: CATMDRVYEQYF. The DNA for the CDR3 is TGTGCCACCATGGACAGGGTCTACGAGCAGTACTTC.

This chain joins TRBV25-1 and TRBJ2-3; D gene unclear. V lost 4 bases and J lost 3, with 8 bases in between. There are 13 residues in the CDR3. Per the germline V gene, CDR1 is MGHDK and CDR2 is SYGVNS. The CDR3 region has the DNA TGTGCCAGCAGTGGGAGAAAAACAGATACGCAGTATTTT. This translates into CASSGRKTDTQYF. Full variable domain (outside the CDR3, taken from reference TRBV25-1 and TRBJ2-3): EADIYQTPRYLVIGTGKKITLECSQTMGHDKMYWYQQDPGMELHLIHYSYGVNSTEKGDLSSESTVSRIRTEHFPLTLESARPSHTSQYLCASSGRKTDTQYFGPGTRLTVL.

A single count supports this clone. DNA of the CDR3: TGCAGCGTTGATGGTCTAGCGGGGGCCACAGATACGCAGTATTTT. This encodes CSVDGLAGATDTQYF. This sequence joins TRBV29-1 and TRBJ2-3, with 10 positions matching TRBD2. This CDR3 spans 15 amino acids. Looked up from germline, CDR1 is SQVTM and CDR2 is ANQGSEA. J gave up 2 bases and V 3 bases, and 5 bases lay outside the gene matches.